The 11 T cell receptor beta chains reported below all come from one sample, sequenced in a study of T cells expressing NK-cell markers. Reprocessing the 5' RACE reads, TCRdb reports a single entry for every CDR3 protein and omits DNA. This repertoire includes 400,000 to 550,000 distinct CDR3 sequences. The sequencing input was blood T cells: a sorted CD56 or NKG2C T cell subset, CD4+ or CD8+ T cells, or bulk PBMC T cells (not recorded which). Every receptor here comes from a woman aged 18 to 75 in good health.

The chain uses TRBV6-5 and TRBJ2-5. The germline V gene has CDR1 MNHEY and CDR2 SVGAGI. The CDR3 loop spans 12 amino acids. This CDR3 is CASKSSFETQYF.

The chain is built from TRBV20-1 and TRBJ2-3; TCRdb outputs TRBD1, but without DNA this stays unchecked. The germline V gene encodes CDR1 DFQATT and CDR2 SNEGSKA (reference sequence). The CDR3 spans 15 residues. CDR3 in amino acids: CSASPSSRGTDTQYF.

J is TRBJ2-2 and V is TRBV5-1. The CDR3 is 15 residues long. Germline lookup yields CDR1 SGHRS and CDR2 YFSETQ. CDR3 loop: CASSFEKTNTGELFF.

The chain links TRBV7-9 to TRBJ2-3; TCRdb gives TRBD1 as the D gene, but with no DNA this cannot be confirmed. This CDR3 is built from 15 residues. Per germline, CDR1 SEHNR and CDR2 FQNEAQ (reference sequence). CDR3 in amino acids: CASSLVPGHADTQYF.

This sequence joins TRBV30 and TRBJ2-4. The CDR3 length is 13 residues. Germline lookup yields CDR1 GTSNPN and CDR2 SVGIG (reference sequence). The chain's CDR3 is CAWSVAHSDIQYF.

V usage is TRBV27 and J usage is TRBJ2-7; TCRdb indicates TRBD2, and absent DNA this call remains unverified. This CDR3 is built from 14 residues. The germline V gene has CDR1 MNHEY and CDR2 SMNVEV (reference sequence). Here the CDR3 reads CASSPSSGEFEQYF.

The chain recombines TRBV20-1 with TRBJ2-5; checking the TCRdb D call of TRBD1 is not possible without DNA. Germline-derived CDR1 and CDR2 are DFQATT and SNEGSKA (reference sequence). The CDR3 runs to 14 residues. CDR3 in amino acids: CSANPSELQETQYF.

V and J are TRBV7-9 and TRBJ2-2. From germline, CDR1 is SEHNR and CDR2 FQNEAQ (reference sequence). The CDR3 runs 14 residues. CDR3 sequence: CASSLDGHTGELFF.

This sequence joins TRBV18 and TRBJ1-1; TCRdb's D call of TRBD1 is untestable without DNA. The CDR3 runs to 14 residues. From germline, CDR1 is KGHSH and CDR2 LQKENI. The CDR3 protein is CASSPTPVNTEAFF.

This chain links TRBV7-9 with TRBJ2-3; absent DNA, TCRdb's TRBD2 call cannot be checked. Per the germline V gene, CDR1 is SEHNR and CDR2 is FQNEAQ (reference sequence). The CDR3 has 17 amino acids. The CDR3 reads CASSSPTSTPSTDTQYF.

The chain has TRBV5-1 and TRBJ2-1; TCRdb calls TRBD2, which cannot be checked without DNA. CDR1 and CDR2 from the germline V gene are SGHRS and YFSETQ. CDR3 length: 13 amino acids. The CDR3 protein is CASSYYRDSEQFF.